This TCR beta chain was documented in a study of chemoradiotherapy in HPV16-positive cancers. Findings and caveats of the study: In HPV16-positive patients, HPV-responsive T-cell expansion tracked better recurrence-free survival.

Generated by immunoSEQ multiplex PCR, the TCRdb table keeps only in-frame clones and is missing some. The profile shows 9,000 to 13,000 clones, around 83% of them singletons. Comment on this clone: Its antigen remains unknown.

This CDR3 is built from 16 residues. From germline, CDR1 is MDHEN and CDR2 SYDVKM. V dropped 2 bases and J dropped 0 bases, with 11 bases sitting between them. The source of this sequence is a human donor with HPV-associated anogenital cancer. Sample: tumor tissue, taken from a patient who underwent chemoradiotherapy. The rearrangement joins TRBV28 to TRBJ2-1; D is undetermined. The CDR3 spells CASSLDPSSSYNEQFF. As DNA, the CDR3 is TGTGCCAGCAGTTTAGACCCGTCGAGCTCCTACAATGAGCAGTTCTTC. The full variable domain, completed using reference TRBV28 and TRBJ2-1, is DVKVTQSSRYLVKRTGEKVFLECVQDMDHENMFWYRQDPGLGLRLIYFSYDVKMKEKGDIPEGYSVSREKKERFSLILESASTNQTSMYLCASSLDPSSSYNEQFFGPGTRLTVL.